These 13 T cell receptor beta chains were sequenced from one sample in a study of T cell responses to AZD1222 COVID-19 vaccine. Some clones are missing from TCRdb's copy, which holds only in-frame ones; the method was immunoSEQ multiplex PCR. The sample includes some 200,000 clones, 85% to 95% of them seen just once. The starting material was peripheral blood, obtained on day 0 of AZD1222 vaccination. Receptors were obtained from an adult in good health.

The chain combines TRBV28 with TRBJ2-7; tentative D call: TRBD1 (5 bases). Germline assignment: CDR1 MDHEN and CDR2 SYDVKM. The V end lost 2 bases, the J end lost 0 bases, and 17 bases lay between the germline ends. This CDR3 is built from 17 residues. The CDR3, as DNA: TGTGCCAGCAGTTTAGGGCAAGTGGTCAGGGCCTCCTACGAGCAGTACGTC. Amino acids: CASSLGQVVRASYEQYV.

The sample holds one count of this clone. This chain uses TRBV6-1 with TRBJ1-3, with 8 nucleotides matching TRBD1. Germline V gives CDR1 MNHNS, CDR2 SASEGT. CDR3 length: 15 residues. V was clipped by 2 bases and J by 3 bases; unmatched bases: 3. The CDR3 bases are TGTGCCAGCAGTGAACAGGGGGCGAGTGGAAACACCATATATTTT. It is translated as CASSEQGASGNTIYF.

The V and J genes are TRBV2 and TRBJ1-5; a possible D gene is TRBD1 (6 bases). The CDR3 covers 15 residues. In germline, CDR1 is SNHLY, CDR2 FYNNEI. Trimming took 6 bases from V and 1 from J, leaving 13 bases between them. Here the CDR3 reads CASRMGAGSNQPQHF. In nucleotides, the CDR3 is TGTGCCAGCAGGATGGGGGCCGGCAGCAATCAGCCCCAGCATTTT.

V is TRBV18 and J is TRBJ1-1; D uncertain. The V gene's germline CDR1 is KGHSH and CDR2 LQKENI. With 6 bases removed from V and 1 base from J, the gap between germline ends came to 9 bases. The CDR3 runs 13 residues. CDR3 sequence reads: CASSAGTNTEAFF. Written as DNA, the CDR3 is TGTGCCAGCTCTGCCGGAACGAACACTGAAGCTTTCTTT. Combining the CDR3 with reference TRBV18 and TRBJ1-1 gives the whole variable domain NAGVMQNPRHLVRRRGQEARLRCSPMKGHSHVYWYRQLPEEGLKFMVYLQKENIIDESGMPKERFSAEFPKEGPSILRIQQVVRGDSAAYFCASSAGTNTEAFFGQGTRLTVV.

The rearrangement joins TRBV7-2 to TRBJ1-3, with D unresolved. The CDR3 length is 14 residues. V was trimmed by 0 bases and J by 3 bases, leaving 6 bases between them. Germline CDR1 is SGHTA and CDR2 is FQGNSA. In DNA, the CDR3 is TGTGCCAGCAGCTTAGCAGGGCTTGGAAACACCATATATTTT. Protein sequence: CASSLAGLGNTIYF.

The rearrangement uses TRBV4-1 and TRBJ2-5; TRBD1 agrees at 7 bases. This CDR3 has 15 residues. The trim removed 4 bases at V and 1 base at J, leaving 6 bases unmatched. Germline V lookup: CDR1 MGHRA, CDR2 YSYEKL. CDR3 in amino acids: CASSLGEGAQETQYF. The CDR3, as DNA: TGCGCCAGCAGCCTGGGTGAGGGGGCCCAAGAGACCCAGTACTTC.

The gene calls are TRBV4-1 and TRBJ2-1; unclear D gene. The length of the CDR3 is 18 residues. V lost 1 base to trimming and J lost 0 bases, with 16 bases between them. Germline assignment: CDR1 MGHRA and CDR2 YSYEKL. This CDR3 reads CASSQGRSAGRSYNEQFF. CDR3 in DNA: TGCGCCAGCAGCCAAGGAAGGTCGGCAGGTCGCTCCTACAATGAGCAGTTCTTC.

This chain joins TRBV14 and TRBJ2-7; D might be TRBD1 or TRBD2, each matching 5 bases. The CDR3 has 14 amino acids. Germline CDR1 reads SGHDN; CDR2 reads FVKESK. V shed 1 base and J shed 2 bases, with 9 bases lying between them. CDR3 DNA: TGTGCCAGCAGCCAAGCGGGGCAGGCCTACGAGCAGTACTTC. The encoded protein is CASSQAGQAYEQYF.

The chain combines TRBV3-1 (or the pseudogene TRBV3-2) with TRBJ2-7; no reliable D call. Germline values: CDR1 LGHDT, CDR2 YNNKEL (reference sequence). The length of the CDR3 is 17 residues. V lost 4 bases and J 2 bases, leaving 21 bases between the germline ends. CDR3 protein: CASSLLPPCPHPYEQYV. The CDR3 DNA is TGTGCCAGCAGCCTTCTACCCCCGTGCCCCCACCCCTACGAGCAGTACGTC.

V and J are TRBV2 and TRBJ1-2; D unclear. Per germline, CDR1 SNHLY and CDR2 FYNNEI. V lost 0 bases, J lost 8 bases, and 10 bases lay in between. The CDR3 has 13 amino acids. The CDR3 DNA sequence: TGTGCCAGCAGTGAAGCCAGCCCCTGGGGCTACACCTTC. Amino acid sequence: CASSEASPWGYTF.

J is TRBJ1-1 and V is TRBV2, with D hard to call. With 1 base removed from V and 6 bases from J, the gap between germline ends came to 6 bases. Germline V CDR1 and CDR2: SNHLY, FYNNEI. This CDR3 region has 12 residues. Here the CDR3 reads CASSEDRPEAFF. The CDR3 DNA reads TGTGCCAGCAGTGAAGACCGGCCTGAAGCTTTCTTT.

This rearrangement joins TRBV2 to TRBJ1-2; weak D call: TRBD1 (6 bases). The germline V gene encodes CDR1 SNHLY and CDR2 FYNNEI. The V and J ends lost 7 bases and 7 bases respectively, with 19 bases between them. The CDR3 sequence is 14 residues long. The CDR3 spells CASKSTGGGGGYTF. In DNA form, the CDR3 reads TGTGCCAGCAAATCGACAGGCGGGGGAGGTGGCTACACCTTC.

This clone has just one count. V gene TRBV3-1 (or the pseudogene TRBV3-2) combines with J gene TRBJ1-1; D gene unclear. The germline V and J ends were trimmed by 0 bases and 2 bases, with 7 bases remaining between them. CDR1 and CDR2 from the germline V gene are LGHDT and YNNKEL (reference sequence). This CDR3 has 14 residues. The CDR3 nucleotides read TGTGCCAGCAGCCAAGAACAGCCAAACACTGAAGCTTTCTTT. Translated, it gives CASSQEQPNTEAFF.